Presented here are 23 T cell receptor beta chains from one specimen sequenced in a study. TCRdb called the 5' RACE reads again in MiXCR, with one record for every CDR3 protein. The sample lists tens of thousands of distinct CDR3 sequences; under 20% were seen once. The sample comprised naive CD4+ T cells sorted from blood. The subset here: naive CD4+ T cells, CD4+CD45RA+CD25-. The receptors originated from a female donor with breast cancer.

This clonotype was found a few times. CDR3 DNA sequence: TGTGCCAGCAGTTTATTACTTCGCCAATTGGGTGAAAAACTGTTTTTT. Translating it yields CASSLLLRQLGEKLFF. The rearrangement links TRBV28 to TRBJ1-4, with D hard to call. Germline loops: CDR1 MDHEN, CDR2 SYDVKM. With 1 base removed from V and 7 bases from J, the gap between germline ends came to 16 bases. CDR3 length equals 16 residues.

CDR3 amino acids: CASSLGDNGYTF. CDR3 bases: TGTGCCAGCAGCTTAGGGGATAATGGCTACACCTTC. The chain joins TRBV7-9 to TRBJ1-2, with D uncertain. Between the trimmed V and J ends, which lost 1 base and 6 bases, there was a span of 6 bases. Germline assignment: CDR1 SEHNR and CDR2 FQNEAQ (reference sequence). This CDR3 region has 12 residues.

This clonotype was picked up a small number of times. V gene TRBV7-6 combines with J gene TRBJ2-7; 7 nucleotides match TRBD1. The CDR3 has 14 amino acids. The V gene end was trimmed by 4 bases and the J gene end by 0 bases; junction bases not matched to a gene: 3. Looked up from germline, CDR1 is SGHVS and CDR2 is FNYEAQ. The CDR3 DNA sequence: TGTGCCAGCAGCTCGGCAGGGGGCTCCTACGAGCAGTACTTC. Amino acids: CASSSAGGSYEQYF.

This clonotype was picked up many times. The CDR3 region is CASSSTEEAFF. CDR3 bases: TGTGCCAGCAGCTCGACAGAGGAAGCTTTCTTT. The V gene is TRBV7-9, the J gene TRBJ1-1, with a possible D match to TRBD1 (5 bases). CDR1 is SEHNR and CDR2 is FQNEAQ in the germline V gene (reference sequence). CDR3 length equals 11 residues. The V and J ends lost 4 bases and 8 bases respectively, with 8 bases between them.

The rearrangement joins TRBV6-2 or TRBV6-3 to TRBJ2-7; no firm D call. Between the trimmed V and J ends, which lost 3 bases and 0 bases, there was a span of 12 bases. Germline V lookup: CDR1 MNHEY, CDR2 SVGEGT. The CDR3 runs to 15 residues. The CDR3 sequence: CASSYYGTRSYEQYF. Written as DNA, the CDR3 is TGTGCCAGCAGTTATTACGGCACCCGCTCCTACGAGCAGTACTTC.

Note on this clonotype: A read error may be the cause here, since a much bigger clone is one base away. The chain combines TRBV29-1 with TRBJ1-1; no clear D. CDR1 SQVTM and CDR2 ANQGSEA come from the germline V gene. The CDR3 sequence is 12 residues long. Here the CDR3 DNA reads TGCAGCATCGCTCATATGAATACTGAAGCTTTCTTT. Its protein is CSIAHMNTEAFF.

The chain joins TRBV20-1 to TRBJ2-1; 10 bases map to TRBD2. Trimming at V came to 0 bases and at J to 9 bases, leaving 8 bases not matched to a gene. CDR1 is DFQATT and CDR2 is SNEGSKA in the germline V gene (reference sequence). This CDR3 contains 15 residues. The CDR3 DNA is TGCAGTGCTAGAGATAGCCCAGCGGGAGGGCGTGAGCAGTTCTTC. It yields the protein CSARDSPAGGREQFF.

A note on this clonotype: The junction departs from the called germline gene at one end, perhaps through a read error. The chain is built from TRBV24-1 and TRBJ1-4; D call uncertain. The germline V gene encodes CDR1 KGHDR and CDR2 SFDVKD. The length of the CDR3 is 14 residues. In nucleotides, the CDR3 is TGTGCCTCCAGTGATGGAGTCCTGACTGAAAAACTGTTCTTT. Translated, it gives CASSDGVLTEKLFF.

Concerning this clonotype itself: No conserved phenylalanine or tryptophan is present at the end of the CDR3, so a read error is the likely explanation. The chain carries TRBV24-1 and TRBJ1-6, with a tentative D call TRBD1 (5 bases). V shed 10 bases and J shed 7 bases, with 22 bases lying between them. Germline loops: CDR1 KGHDR, CDR2 SFDVKD. CDR3 length equals 16 residues. The DNA of the CDR3 is TGTGCCACACGATTGCTAGGGCAGGGTGAGAATTCACCCCTCCACTAT. It specifies CATRLLGQGENSPLHY.

This chain connects TRBV5-1 to TRBJ2-7, with D tentatively TRBD2 (5 bases). The CDR3 is 16 amino acids. V lost 4 bases and J 0 bases, leaving 17 bases between the germline ends. The germline V gene encodes CDR1 SGHRS and CDR2 YFSETQ. For the CDR3, the DNA is TGCGCCAGCAGCCTCCCCCGAGGGCCGACCTCCTACGAGCAGTACTTC. The encoded protein is CASSLPRGPTSYEQYF.

The J gene is TRBJ2-7, the V gene TRBV7-9, with unresolved D. The CDR3 is 13 amino acids. Trimming removed 8 bases at V and 0 bases at J, with 11 bases between. Germline lookup yields CDR1 SEHNR and CDR2 FQNEAQ (reference sequence). The CDR3 is CASGRIPSYEQYF. The CDR3 DNA is TGTGCCAGCGGCCGTATTCCCTCCTACGAGCAGTACTTC.

This clonotype was seen at least ten times. The rearrangement joins TRBV20-1 to TRBJ2-5; tentatively, D is TRBD1 (5 bases). The length of the CDR3 is 13 residues. Germline V gene sequence: CDR1 DFQATT, CDR2 SNEGSKA (reference sequence). Trimming stripped 5 bases from V and 3 bases from J, with 13 bases between. The CDR3 DNA reads as TGCAGTGCTCACGACAGCATCAAAGAGACCCAGTACTTC. The encoded protein is CSAHDSIKETQYF.

This clonotype was observed a handful of times. The chain has TRBV2 and TRBJ1-1; 7 bases agree with TRBD1. In germline, CDR1 is SNHLY, CDR2 FYNNEI. Trimming at V came to 6 bases and at J to 6 bases, leaving 7 bases not matched to a gene. The CDR3 spans 13 residues. The CDR3 bases are TGTGCCAGCAGCGGACAGGCAGGGGCTGAAGCTTTCTTT. Translation: CASSGQAGAEAFF.

In its sample, this clonotype was seen a few times. V gene TRBV7-2 combines with J gene TRBJ2-7; TRBD2 aligns across 8 bases. The CDR3 has 14 residues. Per germline, CDR1 SGHTA and CDR2 FQGNSA. Trimming took 0 bases from V and 6 from J; bases not matched to a gene: 4. This chain's CDR3 is CASSLAAGVGEQYF. The CDR3 DNA reads as TGTGCCAGCAGCTTAGCAGCGGGAGTAGGCGAGCAGTACTTC.

Many counts were recorded for this clonotype. The genes are TRBV7-6 and TRBJ2-3; D possibly corresponds to TRBD2 (6 bases). CDR1 SGHVS and CDR2 FNYEAQ come from the germline V gene. There are 14 residues in the CDR3. V lost 3 bases and J 5 bases, leaving 12 bases between the germline ends. This chain's CDR3 is CASSFGGPLDTQYF. The CDR3 DNA sequence: TGTGCCAGCAGCTTCGGGGGACCCCTAGATACGCAGTATTTT.

The V gene is TRBV29-1, the J gene TRBJ1-3, with no clear D. Germline V lookup: CDR1 SQVTM, CDR2 ANQGSEA. This CDR3 has 12 amino acids. Trimming cost V 6 bases and J 0 bases, with 6 bases left between them. The CDR3 protein is CSVLSSGNTIYF. DNA for the CDR3: TGCAGCGTCCTAAGCTCTGGAAACACCATATATTTT.

This chain joins TRBV5-1 and TRBJ2-2; TRBD2 matches 13 bases. Germline V gene sequence: CDR1 SGHRS, CDR2 YFSETQ. This CDR3 comprises 17 residues. Trimming at V came to 6 bases and at J to 6 bases, leaving 11 bases not matched to a gene. The CDR3: CASKQELAGGPAGELFF. In nucleotides, the CDR3 is TGCGCCAGCAAACAAGAACTAGCGGGAGGGCCTGCCGGGGAGCTGTTTTTT.

Relative to its sample, this clonotype is medium-sized. The CDR3 nucleotides read TGCGCCAGCACCACCGGGACAGGGGGCGACTATGGCTACACCTTC. It translates to CASTTGTGGDYGYTF. V is TRBV5-1 and J is TRBJ1-2; 12 nucleotides match TRBD1. J lost 3 bases, V lost 6 bases, and 6 bases had no gene match. Looked up from germline, CDR1 is SGHRS and CDR2 is YFSETQ. The CDR3 length is 15 residues.

The table lists this clonotype with a few counts. This chain joins TRBV9 and TRBJ1-4; no clear D gene. This CDR3 region has 15 residues. Germline V gene sequence: CDR1 SGDLS, CDR2 YYNGEE. Trimming removed 0 bases from V and 7 bases from J, with 13 bases in between. CDR3 nucleotide sequence: TGTGCCAGCAGCGTAGGCGTAGGGTTGGGTGAAAAACTGTTTTTT. Its protein is CASSVGVGLGEKLFF. The variable domain in full, completed from reference TRBV9 and TRBJ1-4, reads DSGVTQTPKHLITATGQRVTLRCSPRSGDLSVYWYQQSLDQGLQFLIQYYNGEERAKGNILERFSAQQFPDLHSELNLSSLELGDSALYFCASSVGVGLGEKLFFGSGTQLSVL.

This clonotype was seen more than once but under ten times. The chain employs TRBV5-5 and TRBJ2-3; possible D gene TRBD2, 6 bases. Per the germline V gene, CDR1 is SGHKS and CDR2 is YYEKEE (reference sequence). V lost 1 base and J 3 bases, leaving 9 bases between the germline ends. This CDR3 is 14 amino acids long. The DNA of the CDR3 is TGTGCCAGCAGCTTGAATAGCGGAACAGATACGCAGTATTTT. This encodes CASSLNSGTDTQYF.

This clonotype was found a few times. The rearrangement joins TRBV20-1 to TRBJ2-1, with D hard to call. V dropped 4 bases and J dropped 3 bases, with 19 bases sitting between them. Germline lookup yields CDR1 DFQATT and CDR2 SNEGSKA (reference sequence). This CDR3 comprises 16 residues. The CDR3 protein is CSATLAAARNYNEQFF. The CDR3 coding sequence is TGCAGTGCTACCCTTGCGGCGGCCCGGAACTACAATGAGCAGTTCTTC.

The chain links TRBV6-5 to TRBJ2-7; D is uncertain. Trimming removed 8 bases from V and 2 bases from J, with 13 bases in between. Per germline, CDR1 MNHEY and CDR2 SVGAGI. The CDR3 covers 13 residues. The CDR3 is CASQDGYTYEQYF. CDR3 in DNA: TGTGCCAGCCAGGACGGGTACACCTACGAGCAGTACTTC.

This clonotype has a count of ten or more. The rearrangement uses TRBV5-1 and TRBJ2-1; 10 bases map to TRBD2. The CDR3 extends over 16 amino acids. V was clipped by 0 bases and J by 4 bases; unmatched bases: 4. Germline CDR1 SGHRS, CDR2 YFSETQ. CDR3 coding DNA: TGCGCCAGCAGCTTGGATCCTAGCGGGGGATACAATGAGCAGTTCTTC. Residues: CASSLDPSGGYNEQFF.